This entry concerns a single T cell receptor beta chain. Produced via immunoSEQ multiplex PCR; TCRdb's table is partial and in-frame only. The sample holds 50,000 to 65,000 clones; less than 90% are singletons and the top ten take roughly 16%. The V gene's germline CDR1 is SGHRS and CDR2 YFSETQ. CDR3 length: 16 amino acids. This entry belongs to a study of blood T cell repertoires in COVID-19. It was during active infection that Seattle patients were enrolled and then longitudinally followed. The source material was peripheral blood. The rearrangement joins TRBV5-1 to TRBJ2-2, with TRBD1 as a possible D gene (5 bases). The J call may be faulty, since TRBJ1-3 better matches the DNA end. The sequence derives from a man in his fifties or sixties with COVID-19, enrolled during active disease. The CDR3 spells CASSSTSGSDGNTIYF. The CDR3 bases are TGCGCCAGCAGCTCAACTTCAGGGTCAGATGGAAACACCATATATTTT.